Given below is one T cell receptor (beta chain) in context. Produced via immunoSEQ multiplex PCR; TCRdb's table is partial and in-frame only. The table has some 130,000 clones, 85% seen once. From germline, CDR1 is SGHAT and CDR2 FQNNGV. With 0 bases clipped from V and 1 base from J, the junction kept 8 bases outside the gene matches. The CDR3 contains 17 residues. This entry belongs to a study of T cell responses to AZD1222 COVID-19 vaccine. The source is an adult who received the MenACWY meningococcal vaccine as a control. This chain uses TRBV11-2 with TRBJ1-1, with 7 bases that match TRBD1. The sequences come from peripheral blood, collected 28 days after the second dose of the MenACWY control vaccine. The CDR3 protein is CASSLDWTRDRNTEAFF. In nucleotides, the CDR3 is TGTGCCAGCAGCTTAGATTGGACTCGGGACAGGAACACTGAAGCTTTCTTT.